This T cell receptor (beta chain) was captured by sequencing in a study of T cells in Graves' hyperthyroidism and ophthalmopathy (dated by TCRdb to the late 2010s). For context, the study as a whole: Peripheral blood samples were taken at initial diagnosis, before any treatment was given. To identify TCR V-J signatures that set the groups apart, the researchers used a discovery cohort of 100 patients, made up of fewer than 50 with Graves' ophthalmopathy and about 59 with stable Graves' hyperthyroidism. Prospective prediction of ophthalmopathy was tested in an independent validation cohort of 18 to 20 hyperthyroidism patients and 15 to 17 patients who later progressed to ophthalmopathy. For training and testing, the roughly 100 patients in the discovery cohort were randomly divided in a 7:3 ratio. Thyroid tissue and blood T-cell repertoires from about 6 Graves' hyperthyroidism patients were also compared in the study. Following sampling, methimazole starting at 30 mg daily was given to hyperthyroidism patients, and high-dose intravenous methylprednisolone was given to ophthalmopathy patients. According to the paper, TCR Vbeta CDR3 sequencing was carried out on some 140 peripheral blood samples, which came from some 41 ophthalmopathy, some 73 hyperthyroidism and approximately 17 progressor patients.

The TCR beta CDR3 regions were amplified from the RNA transcripts. For the first round of RT-PCR on the TCR CDR3, the HTBI primer set was used together with the Qiagen OneStep RT-PCR kit. Libraries were constructed in a second round of multiplex PCR, after which size selection and purification were carried out. The libraries were sequenced on an Illumina HiSeq2000 using paired-end 100 bp reads. The authors processed their data as follows. Raw data were processed with SOAPnuke, discarding reads with adapters, uncalled bases, mean Phred below 15, or no exact constant-primer or identifier match. High-quality paired reads were merged using COPE v1.2.5, and each unique nucleotide sequence was defined as a clonotype. Clonotypes were aligned to IMGT TRBV, TRBD and TRBJ reference segments using MiTCR v1.1. Analysis was restricted to V-J combinations with a frequency above 0.0001, which covered roughly 99% of repertoires. The TCS score was defined as F50 (clonal expansion) divided by E x V (chaos), with BLOSUM62-based TCRdist calculated between CDR3 peptides within each V-J. Welch's t-statistics and random forest reduced 450 to 600 V-J features to 10 to 15, which were used in a naive Bayes classifier (R e1071). Using fastp at Q25 and MiXCR, TCRdb reprocessed the public reads and kept productive beta chains. Rows are combined by CDR3 protein, so each entry shows the most common genes and DNA. TCRdb's processing, not the authors', yielded these V and J calls. Recorded for this sample are hundreds of thousands of distinct CDR3 sequences; approximately 14% of them occurred a single time. The leading ten clones occupy more than 8.5% of the sample.

Stable Graves' hyperthyroidism was defined as no progression to ophthalmopathy during 18 months of follow-up. The hyperthyroidism patients were between 18 and 65 years old and newly diagnosed, with a disease duration of less than 2 months. The study excluded patients with uncontrolled infections, other autoimmune diseases, pregnancy or lactation. Diagnoses relied on clinical symptoms, serum thyroxine and TRAb, thyroid ultrasound and orbital computed tomography. PBMCs were separated from roughly 10 ml of fresh peripheral blood using Ficoll-Paque density gradient centrifugation. Trizol reagent was used to extract total RNA, and RNA quality was then checked on an Agilent 2100 Bioanalyzer. In its sample, this clonotype was seen many times. What this receptor recognizes is not known. There are no base qualities to consult, and no much larger clone falls within one base. Beyond this particular receptor, the publication reports: Blood samples also contained most of the expanded thyroid clonotypes (frequency above 0.001), which suggests that blood repertoires may reflect thyroid immune responses. In validation, the model predicted progression to ophthalmopathy a median of 6.5 months before onset, with about 64% sensitivity and roughly 72% specificity. A model built on a 13 V-J signature distinguished ophthalmopathy from stable hyperthyroidism, reaching 85% to 90% sensitivity and 81.08% specificity in cross-validation and 80%/75% in testing. Sample size was not statistically predetermined, and investigators were not blinded to group allocation.

CDR1 GTSNPN and CDR2 SVGIG are derived from the germline V gene (reference sequence). V is shortened by 1 base, J by 8 bases, and the region joining them spans 17 bases. Reading from cysteine to phenylalanine, the CDR3 counts 14 amino acids. Of all the DNA, just the CDR3 is kept, 42 bases in frame from base 1. The sample comprised blood. The rearranged chain carries TRBV30 and TRBJ1-1; the D gene is perhaps TRBD1, on 5 matching bases. The clonotype was recovered from a woman younger than 30 with Graves' hyperthyroidism. The DNA sequence reads TGTGCCTGGAGTGCCGGCCCTGGGGGAACCGAAGCTTTCTTT. This translates into CAWSAGPGGTEAFF.